This TCR beta chain was sequenced in a study of blood T cell repertoires in COVID-19. Clones were read by immunoSEQ multiplex PCR, and TCRdb kept only the in-frame ones, dropping some. Here the sample spans fewer than 300,000 clones, 88% being singletons. This TCR came from a woman between 40 and 50 years old with acute COVID-19. The sample comprised PBMCs or T cells enriched from blood (not recorded which).

The CDR3, as DNA: TGCGCCAGCAGCCCGCAGGGCTCCGGGGGTACTGAAGCTTTCTTT. It codes for CASSPQGSGGTEAFF. This sequence joins TRBV4-1 and TRBJ1-1; a weak D match, TRBD1 (5 bases). CDR3 length equals 15 residues. The ends were cut back, 4 bases at V and 5 bases at J, with 17 bases in the middle. Germline V lookup: CDR1 MGHRA, CDR2 YSYEKL.